This T cell receptor beta chain was profiled in a study of cytomegalovirus exposure and HLA in healthy donors. On the study more broadly: Genetic ancestry analysis placed under 90% of the 400 or so donors that were genotyped in the Caucasian-associated cluster. Study conclusions and caveats: When presence/absence was analysed, sequencing depth was taken to be roughly uniform across donors. It was reported that TCR beta sequences correctly inferred the HLA-A and HLA-B alleles for most subjects. Exclusion applied to some V segments, including TRBV6-2 and TRBV6-3, as they were indistinguishable.

The CDR3 runs 14 residues. Germline values: CDR1 WSHSY, CDR2 SAAADI. J was trimmed by 1 base and V by 8 bases; bases with no gene match: 7. Both 60 Vbeta primers and 13 Jbeta primers went into the PCR. The method was immunoSEQ multiplex PCR; TCRdb's version includes in-frame clones alone and lacks a portion of them. The sample records more than 85,000 clones, 70% to 85% being singletons. As to this clone: The antigen is undetermined.

The sequence was obtained from a young man in good health and CMV-seropositive. The sample was PBMCs. The chain combines TRBV10-2 with TRBJ2-7; 8 bases are shared with TRBD2. The DNA of the CDR3 is TGCGCCAGCTCAGGGACTAGTTCTTCCTACGAGCAGTACTTC. It specifies CASSGTSSSYEQYF.